This T cell receptor beta chain was documented in a study of blood T cells in healthy people across ages. Primers used in a second PCR of roughly 7 to 11 cycles were a sample-barcoded 5' primer and a J-beta primer mix. Each cDNA was tagged by a template-switch adaptor containing 12 random nucleotides. TCRdb reprocessed the 5' RACE reads with MiXCR, giving one entry per CDR3 protein. The repertoire holds some 710,000 distinct CDR3 sequences, roughly 20% seen once, with less than 25% in the top ten. This CDR3 region has 14 residues. Germline V gives CDR1 KGHSH, CDR2 LQKENI. Study-level points and caveats: Higher naive T cell percentage went strongly together with higher TCR beta diversity. Diversity was estimated from one million T cells, and these estimates were considered underestimates. The recorded TCR beta diversity per million T cells decreased in a roughly linear manner with age.

About this clonotype: Its antigen is not known.

The chain links TRBV18 to TRBJ2-7; 7 bases map to TRBD2. The J call is doubtful: the DNA matches TRBJ2-1 better. The source material was blood. This receptor was taken from a man between 70 and 80 years old in good health. The CDR3 coding sequence is TGTGCCAGCTCACCGGGTTCCGGGAGGACTGAGCAGTTCTTC. Amino acid sequence: CASSPGSGRTEQFF.